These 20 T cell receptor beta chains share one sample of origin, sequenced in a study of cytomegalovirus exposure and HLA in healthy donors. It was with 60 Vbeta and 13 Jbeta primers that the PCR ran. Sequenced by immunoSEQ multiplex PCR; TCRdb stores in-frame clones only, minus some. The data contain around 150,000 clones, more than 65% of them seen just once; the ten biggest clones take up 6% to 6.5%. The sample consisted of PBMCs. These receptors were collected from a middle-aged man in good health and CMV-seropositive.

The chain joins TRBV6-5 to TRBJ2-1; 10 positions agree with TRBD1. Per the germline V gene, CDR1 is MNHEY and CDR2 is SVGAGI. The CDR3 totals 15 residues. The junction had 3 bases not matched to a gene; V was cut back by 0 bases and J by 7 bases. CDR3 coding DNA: TGTGCCAGCAGTTACTCGGGACAGGGGCTAAATGAGCAGTTCTTC. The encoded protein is CASSYSGQGLNEQFF.

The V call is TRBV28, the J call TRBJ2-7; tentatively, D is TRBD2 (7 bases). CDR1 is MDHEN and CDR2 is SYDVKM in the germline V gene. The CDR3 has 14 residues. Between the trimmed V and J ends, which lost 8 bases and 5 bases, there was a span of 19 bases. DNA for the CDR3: TGTGCCAGCGGGGGAAGTGCGGGGGCTAACGAGCAGTACTTC. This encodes CASGGSAGANEQYF.

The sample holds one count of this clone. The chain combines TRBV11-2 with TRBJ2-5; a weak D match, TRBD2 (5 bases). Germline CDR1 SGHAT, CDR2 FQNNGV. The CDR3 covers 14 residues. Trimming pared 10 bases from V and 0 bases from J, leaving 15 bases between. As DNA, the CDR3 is TGTGCCACCCGCATAGCGTCGTACCAAGAGACCCAGTACTTC. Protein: CATRIASYQETQYF.

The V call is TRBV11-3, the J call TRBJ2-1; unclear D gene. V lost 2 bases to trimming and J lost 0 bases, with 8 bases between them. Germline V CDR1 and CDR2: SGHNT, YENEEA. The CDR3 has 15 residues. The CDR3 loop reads CASSLSPSSYNEQFF. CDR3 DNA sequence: TGTGCCAGCAGCTTAAGCCCGAGCTCCTACAATGAGCAGTTCTTC.

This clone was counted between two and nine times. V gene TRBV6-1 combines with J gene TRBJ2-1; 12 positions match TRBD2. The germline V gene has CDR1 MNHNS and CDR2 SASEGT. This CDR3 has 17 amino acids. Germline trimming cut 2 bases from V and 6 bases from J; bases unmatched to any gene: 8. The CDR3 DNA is TGTGCCAGCAGTGAAATACGGACTAGCGGGATTGTCAATGAGCAGTTCTTC. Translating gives CASSEIRTSGIVNEQFF.

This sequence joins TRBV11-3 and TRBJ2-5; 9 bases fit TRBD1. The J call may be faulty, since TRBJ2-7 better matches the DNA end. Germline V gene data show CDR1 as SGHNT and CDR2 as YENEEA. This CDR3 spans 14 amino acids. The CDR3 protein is CASSSGTGRHEQYF. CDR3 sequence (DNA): TGTGCCAGCAGCTCGGGGACAGGGCGCCACGAGCAGTACTTC.

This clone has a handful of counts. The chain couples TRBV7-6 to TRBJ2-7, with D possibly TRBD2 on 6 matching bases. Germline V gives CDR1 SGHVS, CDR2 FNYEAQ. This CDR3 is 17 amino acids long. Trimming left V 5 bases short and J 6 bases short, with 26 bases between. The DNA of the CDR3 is TGTGCCAGCAGCCTCTTAGGTTCCGGGAGCCTCACCTCCGAGCAGTACTTC. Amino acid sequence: CASSLLGSGSLTSEQYF.

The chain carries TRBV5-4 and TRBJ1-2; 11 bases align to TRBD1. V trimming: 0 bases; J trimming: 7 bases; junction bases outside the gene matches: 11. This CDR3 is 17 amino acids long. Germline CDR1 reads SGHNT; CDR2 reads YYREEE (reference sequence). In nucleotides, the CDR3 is TGTGCCAGCAGCTTGGATTCTGGACAGGGGGCTAGCGGTGGCTACACCTTC. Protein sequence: CASSLDSGQGASGGYTF.

The CDR3 bases are TGTGCCAGCAGCCAAGATAGCAGCGGATACAAAGAGACCCAGTACTTC. Amino acid sequence: CASSQDSSGYKETQYF. The rearrangement joins TRBV4-2 to TRBJ2-5, with D possibly being TRBD2 (5 bases). V lost 0 bases and J 3 bases, leaving 14 bases between the germline ends. CDR3 length: 16 amino acids. Looked up from germline, CDR1 is LGHNA and CDR2 is YNFKEQ.

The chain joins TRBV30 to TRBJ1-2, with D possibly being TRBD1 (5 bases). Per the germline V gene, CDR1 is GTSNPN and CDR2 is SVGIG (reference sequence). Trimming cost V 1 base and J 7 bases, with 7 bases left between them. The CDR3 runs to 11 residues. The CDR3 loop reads CAWSGGGGYTF. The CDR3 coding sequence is TGTGCCTGGAGTGGGGGCGGTGGCTACACCTTC.

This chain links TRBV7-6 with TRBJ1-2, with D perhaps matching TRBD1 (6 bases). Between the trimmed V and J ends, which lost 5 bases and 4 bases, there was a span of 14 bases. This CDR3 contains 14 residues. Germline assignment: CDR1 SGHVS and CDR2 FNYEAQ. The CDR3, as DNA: TGTGCCAGCAGCCCCGTTGCAGGGGTCTATGGCTACACCTTC. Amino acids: CASSPVAGVYGYTF.

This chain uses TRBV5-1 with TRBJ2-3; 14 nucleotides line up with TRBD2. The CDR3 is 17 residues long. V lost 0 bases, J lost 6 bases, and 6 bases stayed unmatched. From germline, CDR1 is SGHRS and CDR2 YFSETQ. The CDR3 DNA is TGCGCCAGCAGCTTGGCCGGACTAGCGGGAGGAGTGGATACGCAGTATTTT. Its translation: CASSLAGLAGGVDTQYF.

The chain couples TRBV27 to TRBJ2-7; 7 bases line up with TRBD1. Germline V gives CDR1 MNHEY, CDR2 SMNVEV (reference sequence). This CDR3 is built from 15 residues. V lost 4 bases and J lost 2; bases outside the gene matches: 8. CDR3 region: CASSSQGPIPYEQYF. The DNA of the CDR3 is TGTGCCAGCAGTTCACAGGGGCCCATACCCTACGAGCAGTACTTC.

Here the CDR3 reads CASTSSGRIGNEQFF. The CDR3 coding sequence is TGTGCCAGCACTTCTTCCGGGAGAATAGGTAATGAGCAGTTCTTC. The chain is built from TRBV6-6 and TRBJ2-1; TRBD2 is a possible D gene (6 bases). Germline-derived CDR1 and CDR2 are MNHNY and SVGAGI (reference sequence). The CDR3 has 15 amino acids. Trimming removed 7 bases from V and 7 bases from J, with 20 bases in between.

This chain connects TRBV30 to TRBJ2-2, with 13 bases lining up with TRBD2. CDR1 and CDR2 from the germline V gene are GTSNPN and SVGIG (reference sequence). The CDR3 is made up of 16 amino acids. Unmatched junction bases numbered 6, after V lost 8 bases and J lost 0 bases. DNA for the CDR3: TGTGCCCGTGGGGGGACTAGCGGGACGAACACCGGGGAGCTGTTTTTT. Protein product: CARGGTSGTNTGELFF.

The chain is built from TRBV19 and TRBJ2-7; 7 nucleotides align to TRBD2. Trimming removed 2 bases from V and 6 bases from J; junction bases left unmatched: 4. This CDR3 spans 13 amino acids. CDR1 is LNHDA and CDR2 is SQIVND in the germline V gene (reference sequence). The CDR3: CASSISPSGEQYF. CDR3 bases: TGTGCCAGTAGTATATCTCCTAGCGGCGAGCAGTACTTC.

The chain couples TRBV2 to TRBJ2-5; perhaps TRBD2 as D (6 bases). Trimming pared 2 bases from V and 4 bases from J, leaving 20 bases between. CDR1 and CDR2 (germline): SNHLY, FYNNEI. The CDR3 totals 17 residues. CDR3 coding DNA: TGTGCCAGCAGTGAACCCCCTTACGGGAGTCCTGGAGAGACCCAGTACTTC. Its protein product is CASSEPPYGSPGETQYF.

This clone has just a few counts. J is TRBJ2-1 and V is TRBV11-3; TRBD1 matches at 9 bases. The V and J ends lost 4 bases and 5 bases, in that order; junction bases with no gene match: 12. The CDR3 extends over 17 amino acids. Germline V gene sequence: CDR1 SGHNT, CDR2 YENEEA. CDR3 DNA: TGTGCCAGCAGCTCCCGTCGGACAGGGGAAGCACACAATGAGCAGTTCTTC. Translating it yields CASSSRRTGEAHNEQFF. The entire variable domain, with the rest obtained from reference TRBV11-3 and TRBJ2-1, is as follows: EAGVVQSPRYKIIEKKQPVAFWCNPISGHNTLYWYLQNLGQGPELLIRYENEEAVDDSQLPKDRFSAERLKGVDSTLKIQPAELGDSAVYLCASSSRRTGEAHNEQFFGPGTRLTVL.

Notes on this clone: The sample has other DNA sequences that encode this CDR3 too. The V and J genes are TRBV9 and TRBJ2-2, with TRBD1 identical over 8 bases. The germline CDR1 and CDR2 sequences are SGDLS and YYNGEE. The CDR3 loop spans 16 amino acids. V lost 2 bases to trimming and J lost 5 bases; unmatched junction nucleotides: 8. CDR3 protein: CASSVYWDRRTGELFF. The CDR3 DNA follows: TGTGCCAGCAGCGTGTACTGGGACAGGCGGACCGGGGAGCTGTTTTTT.

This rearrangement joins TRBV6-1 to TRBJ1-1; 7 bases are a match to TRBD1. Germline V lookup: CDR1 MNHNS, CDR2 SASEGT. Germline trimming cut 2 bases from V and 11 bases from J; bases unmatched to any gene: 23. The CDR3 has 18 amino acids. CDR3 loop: CASSERRILGQVLLSAFF. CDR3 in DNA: TGTGCCAGCAGTGAAAGAAGAATTCTCGGACAGGTACTGTTGTCTGCTTTCTTT.